This T cell receptor beta chain came from a study of shared clonotypes between healthy human individuals. Study-wide results and limits: Rarefaction showed sorted-subset sequencing was incomplete despite large depth. Several donors held about 5% of naive CD4 clonotypes in common.

The sorted-subset replicate PCRs were given 150 to 200 ng DNA, which is tens of thousands of T cell genomes. Measured with immunoSEQ multiplex PCR; TCRdb has only the in-frame clones, and not every one. Here the sample spans around 2,000,000 clones, roughly 94% being singletons. From germline, CDR1 is MGHDK and CDR2 SYGVNS. The CDR3 covers 13 residues. The V segment lost 8 bases and the J segment 4 bases; nucleotides outside the gene matches: 5. Naive-designated CD8 cells lacked CD45RO, were positively enriched for CCR7, and omitted terminally differentiated effector memory CD45RA+ cells. Within Nashville, Tennessee resided all donors, each a Caucasian adult. As for this clone: Its antigen remains unidentified.

The TCR sequence derives from a man between 18 and 29 years old in good health. The V and J genes are TRBV25-1 and TRBJ1-1; 9 positions match TRBD1. The sample comprised naive CD8+ T cells sorted from blood. The CDR3 nucleotides are TGTGCCAGCGGGGGACAGGGCATCACTGAAGCTTTCTTT. Encoded protein: CASGGQGITEAFF.